The entry below describes one TCR beta chain. This record comes from a study of blood T cell repertoires in COVID-19. The data were produced by immunoSEQ multiplex PCR, yet TCRdb's version contains in-frame clones alone and is incomplete. This sample yields a few hundred thousand clones, of which over 85% are seen a single time; approximately 1.8% belongs to the top ten. Germline V lookup: CDR1 LNHDA, CDR2 SQIVND (reference sequence). Between the trimmed V and J ends, which lost 6 bases and 0 bases, there was a span of 9 bases. CDR3 length: 14 amino acids. The material sequenced was PBMCs or T cells enriched from blood (not recorded which). The clonotype originates from a woman aged 55-70 years who had recovered from COVID-19. The chain employs TRBV19 and TRBJ1-3; no reliable D call. CDR3 region: CASRKPGSGNTIYF. In DNA form, the CDR3 reads TGTGCCAGTAGAAAACCGGGCTCTGGAAACACCATATATTTT.